Described below is a single T cell receptor beta chain sequence and its context. The antigen remains unidentified. The iRepertoire nested amplicon-rescue multiplex PCR amplified TCR alpha and beta CDR3s from RNA. Input was 100-400 ng of tissue mRNA or PBMC total RNA. A single record per CDR3 protein comes from TCRdb applying MiXCR to the multiplex PCR reads. This sample has about 130,000 distinct CDR3 sequences, with around 23% found just once. This record belongs to a study of glioma-infiltrating T cells. General study results and limits: Very few CDR3 sequences were shared between tissue and blood. Non-neoplastic patients had below-expected tissue-blood divergence, while all gliomas exceeded expectation.

The germline gives CDR1 DFQATT, CDR2 SNEGSKA (reference sequence). Trimming cost V 6 bases and J 7 bases; bases outside gene matches: 15. CDR3 length: 15 residues. The TCR originated in a human donor with low-grade glioma or glioblastoma, undergoing nonglioma brain surgery, or in good health (not recorded which). The genes are TRBV20-1 and TRBJ2-1; 7 bases align to TRBD2. The sequenced material came from glioma tissue, nonneoplastic brain tissue, or PBMCs (not recorded which). The CDR3 loop is CSANSGSHQANEQFF. In nucleotides, the CDR3 is TGCAGTGCCAATAGCGGGTCCCACCAGGCGAATGAGCAGTTCTTC.